Listed here are 14 T cell receptor beta chains from one sample, sequenced in a study of cytomegalovirus exposure and HLA in healthy donors. A multiplex PCR was run with 60 Vbeta primers and 13 Jbeta primers. Produced via immunoSEQ multiplex PCR; TCRdb's table is partial and in-frame only. The table has about 140,000 clones, more than 75% seen once. The specimen sequenced was PBMCs. All receptors derive from a man in his thirties or forties in good health and CMV-seronegative.

The V and J genes are TRBV28 and TRBJ2-1, with 10 bases fitting TRBD1. The ends lost 3 bases at V and 6 bases at J; junction bases unmatched: 5. Germline V gene lookup returns CDR1 MDHEN and CDR2 SYDVKM. CDR3 size: 15 residues. The CDR3 is CASSLQGQGRNEQFF. CDR3 DNA sequence: TGTGCCAGCAGTTTGCAGGGACAGGGGCGCAATGAGCAGTTCTTC.

This clone came up a few times. The chain joins TRBV19 to TRBJ1-5; a possible D gene is TRBD1 (5 bases). Germline CDR1 LNHDA, CDR2 SQIVND (reference sequence). Trimming cost V 6 bases and J 1 base, with 10 bases left between them. The length of the CDR3 is 14 residues. The DNA of the CDR3 is TGTGCCAGTAGGAAGACAGCCAGCAATCAGCCCCAGCATTTT. It specifies CASRKTASNQPQHF.

This sequence joins TRBV6-1 and TRBJ1-1; D not resolved. Germline loops: CDR1 MNHNS, CDR2 SASEGT. CDR3 size: 15 residues. V lost 4 bases and J 7 bases, leaving 19 bases between the germline ends. CDR3 region: CASSGDTERIHEAFF. CDR3 DNA: TGTGCCAGCAGTGGAGACACAGAGAGAATTCATGAAGCTTTCTTT.

This clone occurred once. This chain uses TRBV27 with TRBJ2-1; 9 nucleotides match TRBD1. This CDR3 is 14 amino acids long. From germline, CDR1 is MNHEY and CDR2 SMNVEV (reference sequence). V shed 7 bases, J shed 7 bases, and the junction held 8 bases outside the gene matches. This CDR3 is CASTLSTGGNEQFF. The CDR3 bases are TGTGCCAGCACCTTATCGACAGGGGGAAATGAGCAGTTCTTC.

The chain carries TRBV5-4 and TRBJ2-5; TRBD1 matches 8 bases. The ends lost 4 bases at V and 2 bases at J; junction bases unmatched: 1. CDR1 and CDR2 from the germline V gene are SGHNT and YYREEE (reference sequence). The CDR3 spans 13 residues. The CDR3: CASSDRGQETQYF. CDR3 coding DNA: TGTGCCAGCAGCGACAGGGGACAAGAGACCCAGTACTTC.

The V and J genes are TRBV11-2 and TRBJ2-7; a weak D match, TRBD2 (6 bases). This CDR3 comprises 13 residues. V dropped 4 bases and J dropped 10 bases, with 17 bases sitting between them. CDR1 and CDR2 (germline): SGHAT, FQNNGV. CDR3 sequence (DNA): TGTGCCAGCAGCTCATCGTACAACGGGGGACAGTACTTC. This gives the protein CASSSSYNGGQYF. Combining the CDR3 with reference TRBV11-2 and TRBJ2-7 gives the whole variable domain EAGVAQSPRYKIIEKRQSVAFWCNPISGHATLYWYQQILGQGPKLLIQFQNNGVVDDSQLPKDRFSAERLKGVDSTLKIQPAKLEDSAVYLCASSSSYNGGQYFGPGTRLTVT.

This clone is a singleton in its sample. The chain has TRBV5-6 and TRBJ2-3, with a weak D call TRBD2 (6 bases). This CDR3 has 13 amino acids. Trimming cost V 2 bases and J 5 bases, with 9 bases left between them. In germline, CDR1 is SGHDT, CDR2 YYEEEE. The CDR3 sequence is CASSLRRGDTQYF. The CDR3 DNA reads TGTGCCAGCAGCTTAAGGCGGGGAGATACGCAGTATTTT.

The chain combines TRBV30 with TRBJ2-5; 7 bases are shared with TRBD2. The germline gives CDR1 GTSNPN, CDR2 SVGIG (reference sequence). V gave up 7 bases and J gave up 5 bases; unmatched junction bases: 10. The CDR3 totals 13 residues. CDR3 sequence (DNA): TGTGCCTTAACCGGGAGGCGGCAGGAGACCCAGTACTTC. It is translated as CALTGRRQETQYF. Together with reference TRBV30 and TRBJ2-5, the CDR3 gives the full variable domain: SQTIHQWPATLVQPVGSPLSLECTVEGTSNPNLYWYRQAAGRGLQLLFYSVGIGQISSEVPQNLSASRPQDRQFILSSKKLLLSDSGFYLCALTGRRQETQYFGPGTRLLVL.

This clone was observed a few times. The chain employs TRBV28 and TRBJ2-2; D is ambiguous. Germline V gene data show CDR1 as MDHEN and CDR2 as SYDVKM. CDR3 length: 14 residues. The V and J ends lost 5 bases and 4 bases respectively, with 11 bases between them. CDR3 region: CASSPRLGTGELFF. DNA of the CDR3: TGTGCCAGCAGTCCCAGACTGGGCACCGGGGAGCTGTTTTTT.

CDR3 loop: CASSPSGRSTETQYF. Here the CDR3 DNA reads TGTGCCAGCTCACCTAGCGGGAGGTCTACAGAGACCCAGTACTTC. The chain is built from TRBV18 and TRBJ2-5, with 10 positions matching TRBD2. Germline values: CDR1 KGHSH, CDR2 LQKENI. This CDR3 spans 15 amino acids. After removal of 3 bases from V and 4 bases from J, the junction contained 5 bases not matched to a gene.

The rearrangement joins TRBV6-5 to TRBJ2-7; a weak D match, TRBD2 (7 bases). Germline V gene sequence: CDR1 MNHEY, CDR2 SVGAGI. Trimming removed 6 bases from V and 7 bases from J, with 16 bases in between. The CDR3 is 13 residues long. This CDR3 is CASSVQGRGEQYF. CDR3 in DNA: TGTGCCAGCAGCGTGCAGGGGCGGGGGGAGCAGTACTTC.

The chain combines TRBV11-2 with TRBJ2-5, with TRBD2 matching over 7 bases. Germline assignment: CDR1 SGHAT and CDR2 FQNNGV. The CDR3 sequence is 16 residues long. V was clipped by 5 bases and J by 6 bases; unmatched bases: 15. The CDR3 is CASSVSGAPGWQTQYF. The DNA of the CDR3 is TGTGCCAGCAGCGTAAGCGGGGCTCCGGGTTGGCAGACCCAGTACTTC. The variable domain in full, completed from reference TRBV11-2 and TRBJ2-5, reads EAGVAQSPRYKIIEKRQSVAFWCNPISGHATLYWYQQILGQGPKLLIQFQNNGVVDDSQLPKDRFSAERLKGVDSTLKIQPAKLEDSAVYLCASSVSGAPGWQTQYFGPGTRLLVL.

This sequence joins TRBV6-5 and TRBJ1-5; 8 bases are shared with TRBD1. The germline V gene has CDR1 MNHEY and CDR2 SVGAGI. This CDR3 has 12 amino acids. V dropped 7 bases and J dropped 5; count of bases not matched to a gene: 1. The chain's CDR3 is CASTDRDQPQHF. The CDR3, as DNA: TGTGCCAGCACGGACAGGGATCAGCCCCAGCATTTT.

The rearrangement joins TRBV7-8 to TRBJ1-1; D is possibly TRBD1 (5 bases). From germline, CDR1 is SGHVS and CDR2 FQNEAQ. Trimming took off 5 bases at V and 11 bases at J, with 15 bases between the two ends. This CDR3 spans 12 amino acids. Here the CDR3 reads CASSGQALGAFF. Written as DNA, the CDR3 is TGTGCCAGCAGCGGACAAGCCCTAGGGGCTTTCTTT. Filled out from reference TRBV7-8 and TRBJ1-1, the complete variable domain reads GAGVSQSPRYKVAKRGQDVALRCDPISGHVSLFWYQQALGQGPEFLTYFQNEAQLDKSGLPSDRFFAERPEGSVSTLKIQRTQQEDSAVYLCASSGQALGAFFGQGTRLTVV.